The 29 T cell receptor beta chains below all came from one sample that was sequenced in a study of blood T cell repertoires in COVID-19. Some clones are missing from TCRdb's copy, which holds only in-frame ones; the method was immunoSEQ multiplex PCR. The sample includes 200,000 to 300,000 clones, roughly 76% of them seen just once. Sample: peripheral blood. Receptors were obtained from a woman over 75 with COVID-19, enrolled during active disease.

The CDR3: CASSLLGTATDTQYF. In nucleotides, the CDR3 is TGTGCCAGCAGCTTGCTCGGGACAGCCACAGATACGCAGTATTTT. V usage is TRBV5-6 and J usage is TRBJ2-3; 7 bases line up with TRBD1. Trimming took 1 base from V and 2 from J; bases not matched to a gene: 4. The CDR3 is 15 amino acids. The germline gives CDR1 SGHDT, CDR2 YYEEEE.

The chain couples TRBV28 to TRBJ1-2, with 8 nucleotides matching TRBD1. Losses at the gene ends were 6 bases for V and 4 bases for J; bases not matched to a gene: 7. Germline V lookup: CDR1 MDHEN, CDR2 SYDVKM. The CDR3 is 14 residues long. As DNA, the CDR3 is TGTGCCAGCAGATCGACAGGGGAGGTCTATGGCTACACCTTC. This sequence encodes CASRSTGEVYGYTF.

Here the CDR3 reads CAWTFLLRTTGKYGYTF. The DNA of the CDR3 is TGTGCCTGGACCTTCCTTCTTCGGACGACAGGGAAATATGGCTACACCTTC. The chain has TRBV30 and TRBJ1-2; 7 bases align to TRBD1. Trimming took 4 bases from V and 5 from J; bases not matched to a gene: 19. The CDR3 extends over 17 amino acids. Germline V gene data show CDR1 as GTSNPN and CDR2 as SVGIG (reference sequence).

With respect to this clone: At one boundary the junction diverges from the germline segment, which might be a read error. The genes are TRBV6-6 and TRBJ2-6, with a weak D call TRBD1 (5 bases). This CDR3 spans 15 amino acids. The V gene's germline CDR1 is MNHNY and CDR2 SVGAGI (reference sequence). The DNA for the CDR3 is TGTGCCGGCAGCGCGCCCCGGACAGGGGCCAACGTCCTGACTTTC. Protein sequence: CAGSAPRTGANVLTF.

The chain couples TRBV5-4 to TRBJ1-5; D might be TRBD1 (6 bases). There are 15 residues in the CDR3. The V end lost 4 bases, the J end lost 0 bases, and 11 bases lay between the germline ends. The germline V gene has CDR1 SGHNT and CDR2 YYREEE (reference sequence). CDR3 DNA: TGTGCCAGCAGCGAGGGGGGGAATAGCAATCAGCCCCAGCATTTT. This encodes CASSEGGNSNQPQHF.

CDR3 coding DNA: TGTGCCAGCAGCGTAGCCCACGGGAGTGGAGATACGCAGTATTTT. Translating gives CASSVAHGSGDTQYF. The V gene is TRBV9, the J gene TRBJ2-3, with a weak D call TRBD2 (6 bases). Trimming shortened V by 0 bases and J by 5 bases, and 13 bases separated the two germline ends. The CDR3 is 15 amino acids. The V gene's germline CDR1 is SGDLS and CDR2 YYNGEE.

This clone was picked up a small number of times. The chain recombines TRBV19 with TRBJ2-3; a possible D gene is TRBD2 (5 bases). V was clipped by 6 bases and J by 1 base, with 17 bases between them. The CDR3 extends over 16 amino acids. The germline V gene encodes CDR1 LNHDA and CDR2 SQIVND (reference sequence). CDR3 sequence reads: CASSRSTPGGTDTQYF. CDR3 nucleotides: TGTGCCAGTAGCCGTTCCACACCCGGGGGCACAGATACGCAGTATTTT.

The chain combines TRBV5-5 with TRBJ2-2, with 7 nucleotides matching TRBD2. Germline values: CDR1 SGHKS, CDR2 YYEKEE (reference sequence). Trimming took 3 bases from V and 4 from J; bases not matched to a gene: 6. The CDR3 loop spans 15 amino acids. DNA for the CDR3: TGTGCCAGCAGCTCTGGGGGGGTTAGCACCGGGGAGCTGTTTTTT. This translates into CASSSGGVSTGELFF.

This clone occurred a few times. V is TRBV7-9 and J is TRBJ1-5, with D unclear. The ends were cut back, 4 bases at V and 11 bases at J, with 12 bases in the middle. Germline V gives CDR1 SEHNR, CDR2 FQNEAQ (reference sequence). The CDR3 contains 12 residues. The CDR3 DNA sequence: TGTGCCAGCAGCTCAGCGGGTCGGGCCCAGCATTTT. It yields the protein CASSSAGRAQHF.

This clone was detected only a few times. The V gene is TRBV19, the J gene TRBJ1-2; 8 bases fit TRBD1. Trimming at V came to 6 bases and at J to 8 bases, leaving 11 bases not matched to a gene. CDR3 length: 14 residues. The germline CDR1 and CDR2 sequences are LNHDA and SQIVND (reference sequence). The CDR3: CASSRVDRAGGYTF. In DNA form, the CDR3 reads TGTGCCAGTAGCAGAGTGGACAGGGCTGGGGGCTACACCTTC.

This chain joins TRBV21-1 and TRBJ2-5; the table assigns TRBD1, which was not confirmed against the DNA. TRBV21-1 is a pseudogene segment. The CDR3 loop spans 16 amino acids. In nucleotides, the CDR3 is TGTGCCAGCCCCAAACAGGGGGTGTGGGACCAAGAGACCCAGTACTTC. Translating gives CASPKQGVWDQETQYF.

This clone was counted at least ten times. The chain is built from TRBV19 and TRBJ2-1, with TRBD2 matching over 10 bases. V dropped 6 bases and J dropped 3; count of bases not matched to a gene: 8. Per the germline V gene, CDR1 is LNHDA and CDR2 is SQIVND (reference sequence). CDR3 length equals 16 residues. The DNA for the CDR3 is TGTGCCAGTAGCTTACTAGCGGGGTGGAGCTACAATGAGCAGTTCTTC. Translating gives CASSLLAGWSYNEQFF. Variable domain in full (rest from reference TRBV19 and TRBJ2-1): DGGITQSPKYLFRKEGQNVTLSCEQNLNHDAMYWYRQDPGQGLRLIYYSQIVNDFQKGDIAEGYSVSREKKESFPLTVTSAQKNPTAFYLCASSLLAGWSYNEQFFGPGTRLTVL.

V and J are TRBV19 and TRBJ2-3; 10 nucleotides match TRBD1. V was clipped by 5 bases and J by 4 bases; unmatched bases: 3. CDR1 and CDR2 (germline): LNHDA, SQIVND (reference sequence). The CDR3 extends over 14 amino acids. The CDR3 spells CASSGGQGADTQYF. CDR3 DNA sequence: TGTGCCAGTAGTGGCGGACAGGGGGCAGATACGCAGTATTTT.

The rearrangement joins TRBV11-1 to TRBJ1-5; the match to TRBD1 covers 9 bases. Germline CDR1 reads SGHAT; CDR2 reads FQDESV (reference sequence). The CDR3 runs 15 residues. V dropped 3 bases and J dropped 6; count of bases not matched to a gene: 6. This CDR3 reads CASSLGTGGGQPQHF. The CDR3 DNA reads TGTGCCAGCAGCTTGGGAACAGGGGGCGGTCAGCCCCAGCATTTT.

The chain employs TRBV30 and TRBJ1-1, with a possible D match to TRBD1 (6 bases). V lost 3 bases and J lost 11, with 22 bases in between. The CDR3 contains 14 residues. Germline assignment: CDR1 GTSNPN and CDR2 SVGIG (reference sequence). This CDR3 reads CAWRNRVYTGGAFF. DNA for the CDR3: TGTGCCTGGAGGAACAGGGTCTACACCGGGGGGGCTTTCTTT. The full variable domain, its missing parts supplied by reference TRBV30 and TRBJ1-1, is SQTIHQWPATLVQPVGSPLSLECTVEGTSNPNLYWYRQAAGRGLQLLFYSVGIGQISSEVPQNLSASRPQDRQFILSSKKLLLSDSGFYLCAWRNRVYTGGAFFGQGTRLTVV.

The rearrangement joins TRBV5-1 to TRBJ1-4, with TRBD1 identical over 7 bases. The CDR3 runs to 15 residues. The junction had 8 bases not matched to a gene; V was cut back by 4 bases and J by 5 bases. Looked up from germline, CDR1 is SGHRS and CDR2 is YFSETQ. The CDR3 is CASSLEGQPNEKLFF. DNA for the CDR3: TGCGCCAGCAGCCTAGAGGGACAGCCGAATGAAAAACTGTTTTTT. Drawing the rest from reference TRBV5-1 and TRBJ1-4, the complete variable domain is KAGVTQTPRYLIKTRGQQVTLSCSPISGHRSVSWYQQTPGQGLQFLFEYFSETQRNKGNFPGRFSGRQFSNSRSEMNVSTLELGDSALYLCASSLEGQPNEKLFFGSGTQLSVL.

This clone was counted a single time. The V call is TRBV15, the J call TRBJ1-2; D ambiguous. The CDR3 loop spans 13 amino acids. V was shortened by 1 base and J by 8 bases, with 11 bases between the two germline ends. Germline CDR1 is LNHNV and CDR2 is YYDKDF (reference sequence). DNA of the CDR3: TGTGCCACCAGCAGAGTTGATCCGGGGGGCTACACCTTC. Translating it yields CATSRVDPGGYTF.

The rearrangement joins TRBV19 to TRBJ1-5; D gene uncertain. The CDR3 loop spans 15 amino acids. Trimming left V 2 bases short and J 7 bases short, with 15 bases between. CDR1 is LNHDA and CDR2 is SQIVND in the germline V gene (reference sequence). The CDR3 nucleotides read TGTGCCAGTAGTATAAGAGACACCGACCCCCAGCCCCAGCATTTT. The encoded protein is CASSIRDTDPQPQHF.

The sample holds a few counts of this clone. The J gene is TRBJ2-7, the V gene TRBV7-8, with TRBD1 identical over 9 bases. The CDR3 spans 16 residues. CDR1 and CDR2 from the germline V gene are SGHVS and FQNEAQ. J lost 3 bases, V lost 5 bases, and 11 bases had no gene match. The CDR3 loop is CASSPIRQGGLYEQYF. As DNA, the CDR3 is TGTGCCAGCAGCCCCATCCGACAGGGGGGGCTCTACGAGCAGTACTTC.

The gene calls are TRBV24-1 and TRBJ2-1; D is unresolved. This CDR3 contains 14 residues. Trimming stripped 4 bases from V and 2 bases from J, with 8 bases between. Germline V lookup: CDR1 KGHDR, CDR2 SFDVKD. The DNA of the CDR3 is TGTGCCACCAGTGACCATGGCCCCTACAATGAGCAGTTCTTC. Translated, it gives CATSDHGPYNEQFF.

This clone occurred a few times. V is TRBV18 and J is TRBJ2-7; D not resolved. Trimming stripped 3 bases from V and 1 base from J, with 10 bases between. The germline V gene encodes CDR1 KGHSH and CDR2 LQKENI. The CDR3 covers 14 residues. CDR3 protein: CASSPPAASYEQYF. The CDR3 region has the DNA TGTGCCAGCTCACCCCCTGCGGCTTCCTACGAGCAGTACTTC.

V usage is TRBV7-3 and J usage is TRBJ1-1; TRBD1 matches 7 bases. The germline V gene encodes CDR1 SGHTA and CDR2 FQGTGA. CDR3 length: 14 residues. J lost 4 bases, V lost 2 bases, and 4 bases had no gene match. The CDR3 DNA sequence: TGTGCCAGCAGCTTAGAGTCAGGGGGCACTGAAGCTTTCTTT. Its protein is CASSLESGGTEAFF.

The CDR3 DNA reads TGTGCCAGCAGTGGACAGGGAAACCAGCCCCAGCATTTT. Translated, it gives CASSGQGNQPQHF. The chain carries TRBV2 and TRBJ1-5; the match to TRBD1 covers 7 bases. CDR3 length: 13 amino acids. Germline V lookup: CDR1 SNHLY, CDR2 FYNNEI. V trimming: 4 bases; J trimming: 7 bases; junction bases outside the gene matches: 4.

V is TRBV7-9 and J is TRBJ1-5; maybe TRBD1 (5 bases). The CDR3 is made up of 13 amino acids. Germline-derived CDR1 and CDR2 are SEHNR and FQNEAQ (reference sequence). V dropped 5 bases and J dropped 10 bases, with 15 bases sitting between them. The CDR3 nucleotides are TGTGCCAGCAGCCCACAGGATTCGAAACCCCAGCATTTT. It is translated as CASSPQDSKPQHF.

V is TRBV2 and J is TRBJ1-2; D is uncertain. The germline gives CDR1 SNHLY, CDR2 FYNNEI. Trimming took 5 bases from V and 3 from J, leaving 10 bases between them. There are 13 residues in the CDR3. The CDR3 here is CASSIQDYYGYTF. CDR3 nucleotides: TGTGCCAGCAGTATTCAGGACTACTATGGCTACACCTTC.

V and J are TRBV4-3 and TRBJ1-5, with 9 bases matching TRBD1. The V gene's germline CDR1 is LGHNA and CDR2 YSLEER. With 3 bases clipped from V and 5 bases from J, the junction kept 5 bases outside the gene matches. The CDR3 is made up of 15 amino acids. CDR3 DNA sequence: TGCGCCAGCAGCCACCACAGGGGGCAAGATCAGCCCCAGCATTTT. Translation: CASSHHRGQDQPQHF.

The J gene is TRBJ1-2, the V gene TRBV6-4; D unclear. CDR1 is MRHNA, CDR2 SNTAGT, per germline. The CDR3 covers 14 residues. V was trimmed by 2 bases and J by 0 bases, leaving 7 bases between them. The CDR3 protein is CASSDPGTNYGYTF. CDR3 DNA sequence: TGTGCCAGCAGTGACCCGGGGACTAACTATGGCTACACCTTC.

The chain carries TRBV10-1 and TRBJ1-5; 9 bases map to TRBD1. V was clipped by 7 bases and J by 0 bases; unmatched bases: 13. This CDR3 is built from 18 residues. Germline CDR1 and CDR2: WNHNN and SYGVQD (reference sequence). The CDR3 here is CASTRTGALDDSNQPQHF. The DNA for the CDR3 is TGCGCCAGCACCAGGACAGGGGCTTTAGACGATAGCAATCAGCCCCAGCATTTT.

The DNA of the CDR3 is TGCGCCAGCAGCCAAGTTGAGGGAGGAGGCAATCAGCCCCAGCATTTT. Translation gives CASSQVEGGGNQPQHF. This chain joins TRBV4-1 and TRBJ1-5, with D unclear. The germline V and J ends were trimmed by 1 base and 2 bases, with 12 bases remaining between them. CDR3 length: 16 residues. Germline CDR1 and CDR2: MGHRA and YSYEKL.